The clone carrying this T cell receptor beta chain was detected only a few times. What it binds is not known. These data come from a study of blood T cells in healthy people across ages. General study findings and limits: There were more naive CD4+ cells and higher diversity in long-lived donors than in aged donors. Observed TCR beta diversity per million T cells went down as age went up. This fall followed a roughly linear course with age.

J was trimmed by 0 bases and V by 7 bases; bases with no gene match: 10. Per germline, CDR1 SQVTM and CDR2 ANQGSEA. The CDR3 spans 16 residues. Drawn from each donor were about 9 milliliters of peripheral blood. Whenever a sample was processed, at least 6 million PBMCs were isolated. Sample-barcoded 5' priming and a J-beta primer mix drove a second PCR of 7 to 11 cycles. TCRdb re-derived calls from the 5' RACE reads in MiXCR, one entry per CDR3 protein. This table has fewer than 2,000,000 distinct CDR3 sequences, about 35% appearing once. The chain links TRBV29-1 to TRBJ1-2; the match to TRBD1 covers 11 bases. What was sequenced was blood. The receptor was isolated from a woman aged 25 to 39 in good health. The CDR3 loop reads CSAYRDRGNTNYGYTF. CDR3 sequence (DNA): TGCAGCGCGTACCGGGACAGGGGGAACACTAACTATGGCTACACCTTC.